Detailed here is one TCR beta chain. This CDR3 is 14 amino acids long. Germline CDR1 and CDR2: LGHNA and YSLEER. These data are taken from a study of monozygotic twins with inflammatory bowel disease. TCRdb re-analyzed the 5' RACE reads; it lists each CDR3 protein once, without DNA. Its table lists around 380,000 distinct CDR3 sequences. The sample comprised blood. V is TRBV4-3 and J is TRBJ2-1; TCRdb outputs TRBD2, but without DNA this stays unchecked. This clonotype originated in a human donor with ulcerative colitis or Crohn's disease, or a healthy co-twin of an affected twin (not recorded which). The chain's CDR3 is CASSQEESRNEQFF.